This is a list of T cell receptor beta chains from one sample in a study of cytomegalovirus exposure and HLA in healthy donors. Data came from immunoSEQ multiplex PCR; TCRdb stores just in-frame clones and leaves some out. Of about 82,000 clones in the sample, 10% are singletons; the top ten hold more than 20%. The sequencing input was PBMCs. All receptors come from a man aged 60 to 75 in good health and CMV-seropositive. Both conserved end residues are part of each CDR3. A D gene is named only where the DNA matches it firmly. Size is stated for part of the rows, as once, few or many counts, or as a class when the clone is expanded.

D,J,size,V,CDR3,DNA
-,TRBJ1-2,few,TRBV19,CASSIGTGSYGYTF,TGTGCCAGTAGTATTGGAACAGGGTCCTATGGCTACACCTTC
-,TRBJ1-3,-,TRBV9,CASSVVADSGNTIYF,TGTGCCAGCAGCGTAGTGGCCGACTCTGGAAACACCATATATTTT
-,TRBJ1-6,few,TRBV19,CASSENREWNSPLHF,TGTGCCAGTAGCGAAAACAGGGAGTGGAATTCACCCCTCCACTTT
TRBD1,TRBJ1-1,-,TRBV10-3,CAIRPGQANTEAFF,TGTGCCATCAGGCCCGGACAGGCGAACACTGAAGCTTTCTTT
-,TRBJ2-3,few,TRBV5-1,CASSLADYPGDTQYF,TGCGCCAGCAGCTTGGCGGACTACCCAGGGGATACGCAGTATTTT
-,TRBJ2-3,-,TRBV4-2,CASRLDTQYF,TGTGCCAGCCGACTAGATACGCAGTATTTT
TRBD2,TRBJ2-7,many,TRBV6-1,CASSEYGGAQYEQYF,TGTGCCAGCAGTGAATACGGGGGGGCTCAGTACGAGCAGTACTTC
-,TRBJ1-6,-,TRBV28,CASSSFTRGQFNSPLHF,TGTGCCAGCAGTTCGTTCACCCGAGGCCAGTTTAATTCACCCCTCCACTTT
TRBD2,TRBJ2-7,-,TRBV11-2,CASSLGGSGLGYEQYF,TGTGCCAGCAGCTTAGGAGGTAGCGGGCTTGGGTACGAGCAGTACTTC
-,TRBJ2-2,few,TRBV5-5,CASSLPGMNTGELFF,TGTGCCAGCAGCTTGCCAGGGATGAACACCGGGGAGCTGTTTTTT
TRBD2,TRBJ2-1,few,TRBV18,CASSPPSGRALSYNEQFF,TGTGCCAGCTCACCACCTAGCGGGAGGGCCCTCTCCTACAATGAGCAGTTCTTC
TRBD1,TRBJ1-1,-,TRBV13,CASSLLSGRGQAFF,TGTGCCAGCAGCTTATTGTCAGGTAGGGGGCAAGCTTTCTTT
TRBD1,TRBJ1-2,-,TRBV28,CASSTQGGGYTF,TGTGCCAGCAGTACACAGGGGGGAGGCTACACCTTC
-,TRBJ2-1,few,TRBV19,CASSIARAPPYNEQFF,TGTGCCAGTAGTATAGCCAGGGCCCCCCCCTACAATGAGCAGTTCTTC
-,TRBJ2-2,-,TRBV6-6,CASSYRGPGELFF,TGTGCCAGCAGTTACCGGGGTCCCGGGGAGCTGTTTTTT
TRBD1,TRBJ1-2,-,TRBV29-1,CSVAGRLDRGRYYGYTF,TGCAGCGTCGCCGGACGCCTTGACAGGGGGCGCTACTATGGCTACACCTTC
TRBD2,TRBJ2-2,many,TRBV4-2,CASSQAGLVAGGPNTGELFF,TGTGCCAGCAGCCAAGCAGGACTAGTAGCGGGAGGCCCGAACACCGGGGAGCTGTTTTTT
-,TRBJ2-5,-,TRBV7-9,CVSSRGVAAETQYF,TGTGTCAGCAGCCGCGGGGTGGCGGCGGAGACCCAGTACTTC
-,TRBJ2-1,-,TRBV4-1,CASSHGRGSIYEQFF,TGCGCCAGCAGCCACGGTCGAGGGTCGATTTATGAGCAGTTCTTC
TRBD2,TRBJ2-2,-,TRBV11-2,CASSPGLDRNTGELFF,TGTGCCAGCAGCCCAGGACTAGATCGTAACACCGGGGAGCTGTTTTTT
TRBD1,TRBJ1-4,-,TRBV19,CASKGDRENEKLFF,TGTGCCAGTAAGGGGGACAGAGAGAATGAAAAACTGTTTTTT
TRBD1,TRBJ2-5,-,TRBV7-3,CASSPTGGRKTQYF,TGTGCCAGCAGCCCGACAGGGGGCAGAAAGACCCAGTACTTC
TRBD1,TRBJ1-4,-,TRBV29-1,CSVESSGQGLEKLFF,TGCAGCGTTGAAAGCTCGGGACAGGGACTGGAAAAACTGTTTTTT
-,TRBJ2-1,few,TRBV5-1,CASSLGPDGEQFF,TGCGCCAGCAGCTTGGGGCCCGACGGGGAGCAGTTCTTC
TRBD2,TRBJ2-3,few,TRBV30,CAWVGLAGGEKRVDTQYF,TGTGCCTGGGTGGGACTAGCGGGGGGTGAGAAGCGGGTAGATACGCAGTATTTT
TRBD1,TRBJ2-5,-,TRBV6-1,CASSQDRGPETQYF,TGTGCCAGCAGCCAGGACAGGGGGCCAGAGACCCAGTACTTC